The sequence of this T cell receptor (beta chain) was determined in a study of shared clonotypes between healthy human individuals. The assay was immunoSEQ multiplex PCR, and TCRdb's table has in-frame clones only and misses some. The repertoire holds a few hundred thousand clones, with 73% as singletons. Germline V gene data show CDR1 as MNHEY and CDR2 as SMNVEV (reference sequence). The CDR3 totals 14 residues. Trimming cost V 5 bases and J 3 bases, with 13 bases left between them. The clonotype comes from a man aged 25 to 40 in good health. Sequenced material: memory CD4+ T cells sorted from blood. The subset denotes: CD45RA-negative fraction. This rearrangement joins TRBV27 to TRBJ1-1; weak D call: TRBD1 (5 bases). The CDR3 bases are TGTGCCAGCAGTCCCCTGGAAGGGGACACTGAAGCTTTCTTT. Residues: CASSPLEGDTEAFF.